This T cell receptor (beta chain) was recovered during a study of control samples from healthy donors and cancer patients. Germline CDR1 reads LNHDA; CDR2 reads SQIVND (reference sequence). The CDR3 spans 14 residues. Trimming took off 3 bases at V and 7 bases at J, with 16 bases between the two ends. Libraries were prepared by immunoSEQ multiplex PCR; TCRdb keeps only in-frame clonotypes and omits some of them. The data hold approximately 160,000 clones, with 93% observed a single time. The TCR sequence derives from a woman in her fifties or sixties in good health. The chain links TRBV19 to TRBJ2-7; a weak D match, TRBD2 (6 bases). The material sequenced was blood. The CDR3 nucleotides read TGTGCCAGTAGTATTGGCGGGGCCTTACAAGAGCAGTACTTC. It translates to CASSIGGALQEQYF.